This is a list of T cell receptor beta chains from one sample in a study of T cell repertoires in cytomegalovirus infection. Each CDR3 protein gets one entry after TCRdb re-called the reads with MiXCR. The sample has approximately 150,000 distinct CDR3 sequences; about 15% are singletons. The material sequenced was CD8+ T cells from PBMCs. These receptors were taken from a human donor in good health (CMV status not recorded). Some clones in this sample may be carry-over from other donors' samples. CDR3s include the opening cysteine and the closing phenylalanine or tryptophan. Fields, in order: D gene, J gene, V gene, clone size, CDR3 protein, CDR3 DNA. A D gene is named only where the DNA matches it firmly. Clone size is not always given. Where it is, it says once, few, many or a class for expanded clones.

>-|TRBJ2-1|TRBV12-3/TRBV12-4|few
CASSPYRAPSSYNEQFF
TGTGCCAGCAGTCCCTATCGGGCGCCGAGCTCCTACAATGAGCAGTTCTTC
>-|TRBJ1-1|TRBV7-9|-
CASSFFNTEAFF
TGTGCCAGCAGCTTTTTTAACACTGAAGCTTTCTTT
>TRBD1|TRBJ2-1|TRBV10-2|few
CASSARGLGNEQFF
TGCGCCAGCAGTGCGAGGGGGCTAGGTAATGAGCAGTTCTTC
>-|TRBJ2-3|TRBV11-2|few
CASSGSSSTQYF
TGTGCCAGCAGCGGCTCTAGCTCTACGCAGTATTTT
>-|TRBJ1-4|TRBV27|few
CASSFVANEKLFF
TGTGCCAGCAGTTTCGTCGCGAATGAAAAACTGTTTTTT
>-|TRBJ2-5|TRBV11-2|few
CASRQQGGGKDQETQYF
TGTGCCAGCAGACAACAGGGCGGCGGGAAGGACCAAGAGACCCAGTACTTC
>-|TRBJ1-2|TRBV14|-
CASSQARRDFYGYTF
TGTGCCAGCAGCCAAGCTCGACGGGACTTCTATGGCTACACCTTC
>TRBD2|TRBJ2-1|TRBV27|-
CASTTSGTNEQFF
TGTGCCAGCACTACTAGCGGGACTAATGAGCAGTTCTTC
>-|TRBJ2-1|TRBV7-2|few
CASTQGNEQFF
TGTGCCAGCACCCAGGGGAATGAGCAGTTCTTC
>TRBD1|TRBJ2-7|TRBV29-1|few
CSVTPVDRGYEQYF
TGCAGCGTTACCCCCGTCGACAGGGGATACGAGCAGTACTTC
>-|TRBJ2-2|TRBV7-3|once
CASSTRVTGELFF
TGTGCCAGCAGCACCAGGGTTACCGGGGAGCTGTTTTTT
>-|TRBJ2-2|TRBV12-3/TRBV12-4|-
CASSLSMGWAGELFF
TGTGCCAGCAGTTTATCTATGGGGTGGGCCGGGGAGCTGTTTTTT
>TRBD2|TRBJ2-5|TRBV27|-
CASPIPTSGRALETQYF
TGTGCCAGCCCTATACCGACTAGCGGGAGGGCCCTAGAGACCCAGTACTTC
>TRBD1|TRBJ2-7|TRBV28|few
CASSSGTAGHEQYF
TGTGCCAGCAGCTCCGGGACAGCCGGCCACGAGCAGTACTTC
>-|TRBJ2-7|TRBV7-8|few
CASSQRSRLSEQYF
TGTGCCAGCAGTCAAAGGTCCAGGTTGAGCGAGCAGTACTTC
>-|TRBJ1-1|TRBV11-2|many
CASSLGVNTEAFF
TGTGCCAGCAGCTTAGGGGTGAACACTGAAGCTTTCTTT
>-|TRBJ2-7|TRBV4-1|-
CASSQSLGHPTYEQYF
TGCGCCAGCAGCCAATCTCTAGGACACCCGACCTACGAGCAGTACTTC
>-|TRBJ2-7|TRBV20-1|-
CSALSTDAYEQYF
TGCAGTGCTTTATCGACTGATGCCTACGAGCAGTACTTC
>TRBD1|TRBJ1-1|TRBV29-1|few
CSVDHRTGKWTEAFF
TGCAGCGTTGATCACCGGACAGGTAAATGGACTGAAGCTTTCTTT
>-|TRBJ2-5|TRBV7-6|-
CASSSQVYKGQETQYF
TGTGCCAGCAGCTCCCAAGTATACAAGGGCCAGGAGACCCAGTACTTC
>-|TRBJ2-6|TRBV27|-
CASSLSRSGANVLTF
TGTGCCAGCAGTTTATCGAGGTCTGGGGCCAACGTCCTGACTTTC
>TRBD2|TRBJ2-3|TRBV7-2|many
CASILIAGGLADTQYF
TGTGCCAGCATCTTGATCGCGGGAGGTCTTGCAGATACGCAGTATTTT
>TRBD2|TRBJ2-7|TRBV11-1|few
CASSLYPGAGNEQYF
TGTGCCAGCAGCTTATACCCGGGAGCGGGGAACGAGCAGTACTTC
>TRBD1|TRBJ2-7|TRBV29-1|-
CSVYDRGQYEQYF
TGCAGCGTTTATGACAGGGGGCAGTACGAGCAGTACTTC
>-|TRBJ2-7|TRBV7-2|-
CASSPLRGTNYEQYF
TGTGCCAGCAGCCCGTTGCGCGGGACGAACTACGAGCAGTACTTC
>-|TRBJ2-7|TRBV7-2|many
CASSLAWDEQYF
TGTGCCAGCAGCTTAGCCTGGGACGAGCAGTACTTC
>TRBD2|TRBJ2-1|TRBV20-1|-
CSARKWSLAGARAQEDEQFF
TGCAGTGCTAGGAAATGGTCACTAGCGGGAGCCAGGGCCCAGGAGGATGAGCAGTTCTTC
>TRBD1|TRBJ1-1|TRBV7-2|many
CASSSLWEGTEEAFF
TGTGCCAGCAGCTCGTTATGGGAGGGGACAGAGGAAGCTTTCTTT
>TRBD1|TRBJ2-2|TRBV7-2|-
CTSSSGQGIVVGTGELFF
TGTACCAGCAGCTCGGGACAGGGTATTGTGGTAGGCACCGGGGAGCTGTTTTTT
>-|TRBJ1-6|TRBV28|few
CASSIGMSSPLHF
TGTGCCAGCAGCATCGGGATGAGTTCACCCCTCCACTTT
>-|TRBJ2-2|TRBV7-9|few
CASSLGGADTGELFF
TGTGCCAGCAGCCTAGGAGGGGCTGACACCGGGGAGCTGTTTTTT
>-|TRBJ2-1|TRBV27|-
CASSSHPTETNEQFF
TGTGCCAGCAGTTCACACCCGACCGAGACCAATGAGCAGTTCTTC
>-|TRBJ2-1|TRBV7-6|-
CASSLVGIERPSSYNEQFF
TGTGCCAGCAGCTTAGTGGGTATCGAACGGCCGAGCTCCTACAATGAGCAGTTCTTC
>TRBD2|TRBJ2-5|TRBV6-2/TRBV6-3|-
CASSNSLAGVETQYF
TGTGCCAGCAGTAACAGTCTAGCGGGGGTAGAGACCCAGTACTTC
>TRBD1|TRBJ2-4|TRBV28|-
CASSGGTGKNIQYF
TGTGCCAGCAGCGGTGGGACAGGCAAAAACATTCAGTACTTC
>TRBD1|TRBJ1-2|TRBV4-3|-
CASSHDRGDGYTF
TGCGCCAGCAGCCACGACAGGGGAGATGGCTACACCTTC
>TRBD1|TRBJ1-1|TRBV6-5|medium-sized
CASSLGTGGTEAFF
TGTGCCAGCAGTTTAGGGACAGGGGGTACTGAAGCTTTCTTT
>-|TRBJ2-1|TRBV19|many
CASSMVGFSYNEQFF
TGTGCCAGTAGTATGGTGGGATTCAGCTACAATGAGCAGTTCTTC
>-|TRBJ2-3|TRBV7-9|few
CASSPTDPSTDTQYF
TGTGCCAGCAGCCCAACAGACCCTAGCACAGATACGCAGTATTTT
>-|TRBJ2-1|TRBV7-3|many
CASSSIISSYNEQFF
TGTGCCAGCAGCTCTATAATCAGCTCCTACAATGAGCAGTTCTTC
>-|TRBJ1-1|TRBV14|few
CASSPIWEEGEAFF
TGTGCCAGCAGCCCTATTTGGGAGGAGGGAGAAGCTTTCTTT
>-|TRBJ2-1|TRBV7-9|many
CASSPLTGLYNEQFF
TGTGCCAGCAGCCCGTTGACAGGTTTGTACAATGAGCAGTTCTTC
>-|TRBJ2-7|TRBV6-5|-
CASSYVGISYEQYF
TGTGCCAGCAGTTACGTGGGTATCTCCTACGAGCAGTACTTC
>TRBD2|TRBJ2-3|TRBV7-7|few
CASSSGTGGGDTQYF
TGTGCCAGCAGCTCCGGGACGGGAGGGGGTGATACGCAGTATTTT
>-|TRBJ2-3|TRBV5-1|-
CASSLAGLLGMDTQYF
TGCGCCAGCAGCTTGGCCGGGCTCTTGGGTATGGATACGCAGTATTTT
>TRBD1|TRBJ1-1|TRBV6-1|-
CASSAQTGADTEAFF
TGTGCCAGCAGTGCCCAGACAGGGGCGGACACTGAAGCTTTCTTT
>-|TRBJ2-4|TRBV6-2/TRBV6-3|-
CASKDRGAQNSQYF
TGTGCCAGCAAAGACCGGGGGGCCCAAAACAGTCAGTACTTC
>-|TRBJ1-2|TRBV14|few
CASSQDKRGGYTF
TGTGCCAGCAGCCAAGATAAGCGAGGTGGCTACACCTTC
>-|TRBJ1-1|TRBV5-6|few
CASSQTQANTEAFF
TGTGCCAGCAGCCAAACACAGGCGAACACTGAAGCTTTCTTT
>TRBD2|TRBJ2-1|TRBV7-2|-
CASSFPLAGGPNEQFF
TGTGCCAGCAGCTTCCCCTTAGCGGGAGGGCCGAATGAGCAGTTCTTC
>TRBD2|TRBJ2-3|TRBV20-1|-
CSARDLAGGSTDTQYF
TGCAGTGCTAGAGATCTAGCGGGGGGGTCTACAGATACGCAGTATTTT
>TRBD2|TRBJ2-7|TRBV28|-
CASNTGGEQYF
TGTGCCAGCAATACCGGGGGGGAGCAGTACTTC
>-|TRBJ2-1|TRBV7-2|-
CASSPNLYGSDEQFF
TGTGCCAGCAGCCCGAATCTCTACGGGAGCGATGAGCAGTTCTTC
>TRBD2|TRBJ2-1|TRBV5-5|-
CASRSRTSGWDEQFF
TGTGCCAGCAGGTCCCGGACTAGTGGATGGGATGAGCAGTTCTTC
>-|TRBJ2-3|TRBV7-9|few
CASSPENTQYF
TGTGCCAGCAGCCCAGAAAATACGCAGTATTTT